This TCR beta chain was documented in a study of vaccination and CD4 T cells after COVID-19. Study overall: Nasal swab PCR had shown SARS-CoV-2 positivity in the convalescent patients (under ten mild cases, one severe case). Cultures that served as controls received a CEFX pool, an HIV-1 Nef pool, or no peptide.

The treatment was: approximately 10-day PBMC culture with coronavirus spike peptide pools or control peptides (ViraFEST assay). Sequencing of the DNA from cultured CD4+ T cells was carried out with the Oncomine TCR Beta short-read assay. TCRdb used MiXCR to reprocess the PCR reads, holding one entry per CDR3 protein. The table records some 10,000 distinct CDR3 sequences, roughly three fifths of them present only once. Only a few counts were recorded for this clonotype. Its antigen remains unidentified. Germline CDR1 and CDR2: MNHEY and SMNVEV (reference sequence). The V end was cut by 5 bases, the J end by 4 bases, with 11 bases between. The CDR3 contains 13 residues.

The rearrangement links TRBV27 to TRBJ2-5; TRBD1 might be the D (5 bases). This TCR was recovered from a human donor who had recovered from COVID-19. The sequenced material came from CD4+ T cells from blood, cultured in vitro. The CDR3 region has the DNA TGTGCCAGCAGTACAGGTTTTGGAGAGACCCAGTACTTC. As protein: CASSTGFGETQYF.